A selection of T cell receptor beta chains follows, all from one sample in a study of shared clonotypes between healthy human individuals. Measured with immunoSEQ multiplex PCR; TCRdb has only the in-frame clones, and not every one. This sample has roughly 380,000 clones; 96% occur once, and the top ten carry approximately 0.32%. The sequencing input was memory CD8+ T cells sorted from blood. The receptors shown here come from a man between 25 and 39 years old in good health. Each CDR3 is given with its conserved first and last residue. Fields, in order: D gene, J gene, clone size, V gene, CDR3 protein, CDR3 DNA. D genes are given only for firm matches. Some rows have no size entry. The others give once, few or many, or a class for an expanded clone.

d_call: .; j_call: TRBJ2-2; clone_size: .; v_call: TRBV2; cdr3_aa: CASSKGANTGELFF; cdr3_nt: TGTGCCAGCAGTAAGGGGGCGAACACCGGGGAGCTGTTTTTT
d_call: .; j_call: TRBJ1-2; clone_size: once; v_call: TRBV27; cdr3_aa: CASSLLLNGRIYGYTF; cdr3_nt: TGTGCCAGCAGTTTACTACTAAATGGACGGATCTATGGCTACACCTTC
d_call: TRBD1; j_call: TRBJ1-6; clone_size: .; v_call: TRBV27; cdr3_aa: CASSPPWTGRNSPLHF; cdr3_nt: TGTGCCAGCAGTCCGCCCTGGACAGGGAGGAATTCACCCCTCCACTTT
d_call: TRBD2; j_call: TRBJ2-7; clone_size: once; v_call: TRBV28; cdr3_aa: CASRRLSGRAWYEQYF; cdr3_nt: TGTGCCAGCAGACGCCTTAGCGGGAGGGCCTGGTACGAGCAGTACTTC
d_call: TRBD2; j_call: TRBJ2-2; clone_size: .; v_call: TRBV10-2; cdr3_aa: CASKVAGVTGELFF; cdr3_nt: TGCGCCAGCAAGGTAGCGGGAGTGACCGGGGAGCTGTTTTTT
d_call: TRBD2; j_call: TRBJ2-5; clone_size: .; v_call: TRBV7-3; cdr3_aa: CASSFGLAGGETQYF; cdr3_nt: TGTGCCAGCAGCTTCGGACTAGCGGGAGGGGAGACCCAGTACTTC
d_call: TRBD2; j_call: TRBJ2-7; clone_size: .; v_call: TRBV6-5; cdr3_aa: CASSSGTSGSSYEQYF; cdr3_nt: TGTGCCAGCAGTTCCGGGACTAGCGGGAGCTCCTACGAGCAGTACTTC
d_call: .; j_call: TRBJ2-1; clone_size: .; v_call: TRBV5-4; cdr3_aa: CASSPPNGGKGVNEQFF; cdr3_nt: TGTGCCAGCAGCCCACCCAACGGCGGGAAAGGGGTGAATGAGCAGTTCTTC
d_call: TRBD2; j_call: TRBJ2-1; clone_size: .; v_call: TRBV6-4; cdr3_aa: CAIPGGTSGRYEQFF; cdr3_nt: TGTGCCATCCCTGGCGGGACTAGCGGGAGATATGAGCAGTTCTTC
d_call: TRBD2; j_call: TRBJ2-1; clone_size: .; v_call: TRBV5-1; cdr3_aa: CASSLLAGAYNEQFF; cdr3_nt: TGCGCCAGCAGCTTACTAGCGGGAGCCTACAATGAGCAGTTCTTC
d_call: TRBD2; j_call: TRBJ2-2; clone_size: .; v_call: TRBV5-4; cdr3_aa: CASSLGLATGELFF; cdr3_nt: TGTGCCAGCAGCTTGGGACTAGCGACCGGGGAGCTGTTTTTT
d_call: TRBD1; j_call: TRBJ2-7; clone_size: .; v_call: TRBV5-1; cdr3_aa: CASSWDHRTGNGYEQYF; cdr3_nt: TGCGCCAGCAGCTGGGACCACAGGACAGGCAATGGATACGAGCAGTACTTC
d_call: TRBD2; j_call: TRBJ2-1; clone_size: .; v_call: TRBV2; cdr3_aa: CASSYYSGRGDEQFF; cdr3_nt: TGTGCCAGCTCCTACTACAGCGGGAGGGGGGATGAGCAGTTCTTC
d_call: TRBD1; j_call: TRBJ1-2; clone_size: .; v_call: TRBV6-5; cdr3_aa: CASSPPDRGRGYTF; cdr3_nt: TGTGCCAGCAGCCCCCCGGACAGGGGGCGCGGCTACACCTTC
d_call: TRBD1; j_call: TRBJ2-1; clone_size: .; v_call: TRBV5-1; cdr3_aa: CASGARDRGSEQFF; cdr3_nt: TGCGCCAGCGGTGCCCGGGACAGGGGTAGTGAGCAGTTCTTC
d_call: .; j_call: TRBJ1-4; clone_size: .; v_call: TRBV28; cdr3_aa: CASSFGTTNEKLFF; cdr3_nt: TGTGCCAGCAGTTTTGGGACAACGAATGAAAAACTGTTTTTT
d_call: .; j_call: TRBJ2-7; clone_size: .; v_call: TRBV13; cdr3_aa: CASSPQRGEQYF; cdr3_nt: TGTGCCAGCAGCCCGCAGAGGGGCGAGCAGTACTTC
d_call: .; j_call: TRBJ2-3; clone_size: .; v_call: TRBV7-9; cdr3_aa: CASSYPPGQSTDTQYF; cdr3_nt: TGTGCCAGCAGCTACCCGCCCGGACAAAGCACAGATACGCAGTATTTT
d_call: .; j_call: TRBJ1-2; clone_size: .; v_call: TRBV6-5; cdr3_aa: CASSYLRTANYGYTF; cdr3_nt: TGTGCCAGCAGTTACCTGAGGACAGCTAACTATGGCTACACCTTC
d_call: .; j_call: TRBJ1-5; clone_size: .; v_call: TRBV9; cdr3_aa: CASSVGKEGQPQHF; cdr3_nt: TGTGCCAGCAGCGTAGGAAAGGAAGGTCAGCCCCAGCATTTT
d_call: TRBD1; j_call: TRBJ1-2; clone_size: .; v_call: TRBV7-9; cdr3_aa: CASSLGDRAYGYTF; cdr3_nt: TGTGCCAGCAGCTTAGGGGACAGGGCCTATGGCTACACCTTC
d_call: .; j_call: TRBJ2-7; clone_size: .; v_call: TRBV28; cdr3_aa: CASSSPGRSYEQYF; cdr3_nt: TGTGCCAGCAGTTCACCGGGACGGAGCTACGAGCAGTACTTC
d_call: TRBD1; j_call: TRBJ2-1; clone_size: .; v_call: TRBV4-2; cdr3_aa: CASSPSGQGAYNEQFF; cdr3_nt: TGTGCCAGCAGCCCCTCCGGACAGGGGGCATACAATGAGCAGTTCTTC
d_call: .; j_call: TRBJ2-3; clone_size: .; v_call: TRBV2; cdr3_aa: CASNEGQPTDTQYF; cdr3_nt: TGTGCCAGCAACGAAGGACAGCCCACAGATACGCAGTATTTT
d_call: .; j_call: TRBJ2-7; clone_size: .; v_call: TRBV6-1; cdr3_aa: CASSEEWDGFWGTYEQYF; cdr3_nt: TGTGCCAGCAGTGAAGAATGGGACGGCTTTTGGGGAACCTACGAGCAGTACTTC
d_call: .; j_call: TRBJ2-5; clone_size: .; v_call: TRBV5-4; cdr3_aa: CASSSGRQETQYF; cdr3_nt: TGTGCCAGCAGCTCGGGACGGCAAGAGACCCAGTACTTC
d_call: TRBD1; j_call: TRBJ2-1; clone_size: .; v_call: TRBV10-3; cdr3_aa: CAPMGQQLNEQFF; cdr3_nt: TGTGCCCCGATGGGACAGCAACTCAATGAGCAGTTCTTC
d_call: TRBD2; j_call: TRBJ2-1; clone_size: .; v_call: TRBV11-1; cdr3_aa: CASSQTGGLAGVAEFF; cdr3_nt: TGTGCCAGCAGCCAAACCGGCGGACTAGCGGGAGTCGCGGAGTTCTTC
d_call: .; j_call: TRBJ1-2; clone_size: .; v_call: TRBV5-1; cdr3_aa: CASSGTPGQPFPYGYTF; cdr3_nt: TGCGCCAGCAGCGGAACACCAGGACAGCCCTTCCCGTATGGCTACACCTTC
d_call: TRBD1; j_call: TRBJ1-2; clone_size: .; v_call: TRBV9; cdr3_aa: CASSVTGTGGYGYTF; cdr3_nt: TGTGCCAGCAGCGTGACCGGGACAGGGGGCTATGGCTACACCTTC
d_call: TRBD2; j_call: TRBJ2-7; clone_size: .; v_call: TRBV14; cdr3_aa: CASSRLAGTYEQYF; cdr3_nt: TGTGCCAGCAGCCGACTAGCGGGCACCTACGAGCAGTACTTC
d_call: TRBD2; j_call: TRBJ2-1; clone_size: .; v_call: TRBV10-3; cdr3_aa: CAISDSGSRSNEQFF; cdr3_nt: TGTGCCATCAGTGATAGCGGGAGCCGGAGCAATGAGCAGTTCTTC
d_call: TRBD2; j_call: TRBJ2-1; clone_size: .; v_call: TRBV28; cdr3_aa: CASSRGTSGSNEQFF; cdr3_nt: TGTGCCAGCAGTCGCGGGACTAGCGGGAGCAATGAGCAGTTCTTC
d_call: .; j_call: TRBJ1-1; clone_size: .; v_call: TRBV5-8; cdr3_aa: CASSFGAGTEAFF; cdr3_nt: TGTGCCAGCAGCTTTGGGGCGGGGACAGAAGCTTTCTTT
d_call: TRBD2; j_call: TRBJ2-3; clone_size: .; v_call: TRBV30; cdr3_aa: CAWSRTSGSIRAADTQYF; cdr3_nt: TGTGCCTGGTCTCGGACTAGCGGGAGTATCAGAGCAGCAGATACGCAGTATTTT
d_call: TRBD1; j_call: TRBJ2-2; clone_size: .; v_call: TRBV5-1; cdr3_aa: CASSGTGRGTGELFF; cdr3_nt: TGCGCCAGCAGCGGGACAGGGAGGGGCACCGGGGAGCTGTTTTTT
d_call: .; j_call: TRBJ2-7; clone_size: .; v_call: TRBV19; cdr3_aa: CASSHDSTAYEQYF; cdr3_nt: TGTGCCAGTAGTCACGACTCAACCGCCTACGAGCAGTACTTC
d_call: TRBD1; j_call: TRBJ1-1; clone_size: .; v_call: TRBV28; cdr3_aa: CASSLKRPGGNTEAFF; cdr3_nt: TGTGCCAGCAGTTTAAAACGGCCAGGGGGGAACACTGAAGCTTTCTTT
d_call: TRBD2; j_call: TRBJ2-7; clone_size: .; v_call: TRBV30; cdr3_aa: CAWMAFSGSIYEQYF; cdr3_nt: TGTGCCTGGATGGCTTTTAGCGGGAGCATTTACGAGCAGTACTTC
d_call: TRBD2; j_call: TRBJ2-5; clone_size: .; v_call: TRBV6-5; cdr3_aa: CASRTSGRETQYF; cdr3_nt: TGTGCCAGCAGGACTAGCGGGAGAGAGACCCAGTACTTC
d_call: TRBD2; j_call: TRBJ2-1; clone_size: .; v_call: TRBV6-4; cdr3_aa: CASSDSGLAGEEQFF; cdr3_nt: TGTGCCAGCAGTGACTCGGGACTAGCGGGAGAAGAGCAGTTCTTC
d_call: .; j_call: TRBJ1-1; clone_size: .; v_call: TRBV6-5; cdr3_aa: CASSPTLMNTEAFF; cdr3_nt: TGTGCCAGCAGTCCGACATTAATGAACACTGAAGCTTTCTTT
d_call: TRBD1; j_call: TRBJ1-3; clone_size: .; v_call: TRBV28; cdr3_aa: CASRLGQSGNTIYF; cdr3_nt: TGTGCCAGCAGACTGGGACAGTCTGGAAACACCATATATTTT
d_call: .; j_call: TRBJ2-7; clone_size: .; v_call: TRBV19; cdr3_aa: CASSPPGRRLGYEQYF; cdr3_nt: TGTGCCAGTAGTCCGCCGGGACGCAGGTTGGGCTACGAGCAGTACTTC
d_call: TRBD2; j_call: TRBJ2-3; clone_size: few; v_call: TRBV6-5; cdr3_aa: CASSYSNSGGDTQYF; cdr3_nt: TGTGCCAGCAGTTACTCGAATTCGGGGGGAGATACGCAGTATTTT
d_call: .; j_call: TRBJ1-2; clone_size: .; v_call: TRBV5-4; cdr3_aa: CASSLAATQVRGYTF; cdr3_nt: TGTGCCAGCAGCTTGGCCGCGACACAAGTTCGGGGCTACACCTTC
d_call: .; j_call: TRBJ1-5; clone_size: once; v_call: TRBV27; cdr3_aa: CASSLSLTGNQPQHF; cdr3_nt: TGTGCCAGCAGTTTATCGCTTACAGGGAATCAGCCCCAGCATTTT
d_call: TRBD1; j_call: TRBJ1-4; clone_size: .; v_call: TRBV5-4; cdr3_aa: CASSLGTGGRQGNEKLFF; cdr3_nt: TGTGCCAGCAGCCTAGGGACAGGGGGCCGCCAGGGTAATGAAAAACTGTTTTTT
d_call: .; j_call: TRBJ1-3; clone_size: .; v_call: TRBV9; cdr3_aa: CASSPNTIYF; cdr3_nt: TGTGCCAGCAGCCCTAACACCATATATTTT
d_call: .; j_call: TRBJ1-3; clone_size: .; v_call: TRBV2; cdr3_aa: CASSTRGGYSGNTIYF; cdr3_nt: TGTGCCAGCAGTACCCGGGGGGGGTACTCTGGAAACACCATATATTTT
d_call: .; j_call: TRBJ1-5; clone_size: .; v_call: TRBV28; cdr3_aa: CASSYDGNQPQHF; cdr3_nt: TGTGCCAGCAGTTATGACGGCAATCAGCCCCAGCATTTT
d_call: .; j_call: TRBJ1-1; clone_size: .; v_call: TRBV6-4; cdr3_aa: CASSARGWDTEAFF; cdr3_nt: TGTGCCAGCAGTGCCAGGGGTTGGGACACTGAAGCTTTCTTT
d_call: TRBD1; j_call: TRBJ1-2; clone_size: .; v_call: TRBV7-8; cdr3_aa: CASSPRDRAIYGYTF; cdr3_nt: TGTGCCAGCAGCCCCCGGGACAGGGCGATCTATGGCTACACCTTC
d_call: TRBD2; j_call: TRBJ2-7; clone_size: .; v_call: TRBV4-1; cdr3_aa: CASSQDLGLAGGEQYF; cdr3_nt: TGCGCCAGCAGCCAAGACTTGGGACTAGCGGGAGGCGAGCAGTACTTC